This T cell receptor beta chain was found in a study of T cell repertoires in cytomegalovirus infection. Study-wide findings and caveats: HLA-C-restricted CMV-specific TCR beta clonotypes prevailed in the ex vivo response.

A single record per CDR3 protein comes from TCRdb applying MiXCR to the reads. In the table there are fewer than 650,000 distinct CDR3 sequences, approximately 40% of which are singletons. The CDR3 sequence is 13 residues long. Trimming pared 5 bases from V and 5 bases from J, leaving 10 bases between. In germline, CDR1 is SGHTA, CDR2 FQGNSA. A remark on this clonotype: The target antigen is unknown.

This clonotype was sampled from a human donor in good health (CMV status not recorded). Some clones in this sample may be carry-over from other donors' samples. This sequence joins TRBV7-2 and TRBJ2-1; D call uncertain. The starting material was cultured PBMCs, obtained from culture after CMV antigen stimulation. The CDR3 DNA reads TGTGCCAGCAGCAGGAGCAGAAACAATGAGCAGTTCTTC. This sequence encodes CASSRSRNNEQFF.